Shown below are 8 T cell receptor beta chains from a single sample sequenced in a study of blood T cell repertoires in COVID-19 (dated by TCRdb to 2018 to 2020). The library was generated by the immunoSEQ multiplex PCR assay. TCRdb provides this immuneACCESS table in a form limited to in-frame rearrangements. Some clones are lacking; in checked studies, under half of them reflect an unresolved V gene, and why the rest are absent is not known. Present in this sample are 220,000 or so clones, roughly 83% of which were seen just once. Clones ranked in the top ten supply around 1.9% of the sample. Sequencing was done on a sample of PBMCs or T cells enriched from blood (not recorded which). The receptors shown here come from a woman aged 45 to 65 who had recovered from COVID-19.

The CDR3 DNA reads as TGTGCCAGCAGCTTGACAGGGCAGAGCTCTGGAAACACCATATATTTT. The encoded protein is CASSLTGQSSGNTIYF. The chain has TRBV5-4 and TRBJ1-3, with a possible D match to TRBD1 (6 bases). This CDR3 region has 16 residues. Germline CDR1 SGHNT, CDR2 YYREEE (reference sequence). Trimming shortened V by 1 base and J by 0 bases, and 11 bases separated the two germline ends.

This clone has only one observation. V usage is TRBV20-1 and J usage is TRBJ1-1; TRBD1 might be the D (5 bases). Germline values: CDR1 DFQATT, CDR2 SNEGSKA (reference sequence). CDR3 length: 10 amino acids. V lost 6 bases, J lost 7 bases, and 9 bases lay in between. The CDR3 protein is CSASQDEAFF. CDR3 coding DNA: TGCAGTGCGTCACAGGATGAAGCTTTCTTT.

The gene calls are TRBV7-6 and TRBJ1-4; TRBD1 aligns across 11 bases. V shed 0 bases and J 8 bases; nucleotides not matched to a gene: 11. The germline V gene encodes CDR1 SGHVS and CDR2 FNYEAQ. The CDR3 is 18 amino acids. The CDR3 spells CASSLALRTGGAFEKLFF. In DNA form, the CDR3 reads TGTGCCAGCAGCTTAGCGCTTCGGACAGGGGGCGCGTTCGAAAAACTGTTTTTT.

This chain connects TRBV7-9 to TRBJ1-1, with D tentatively TRBD1 (5 bases). V lost 3 bases, J lost 6 bases, and 11 bases lay in between. The CDR3 runs to 13 residues. Germline V CDR1 and CDR2: SEHNR, FQNEAQ (reference sequence). CDR3 protein: CASSLNQGPEAFF. The DNA of the CDR3 is TGTGCCAGCAGCTTGAACCAGGGCCCTGAAGCTTTCTTT.

DNA for the CDR3: TGTGCCAGTAGTCCGGGACAGGGATTCTATGGCTACACCTTC. Encoded protein: CASSPGQGFYGYTF. The chain joins TRBV19 to TRBJ1-2; TRBD1 matches 9 bases. Germline V lookup: CDR1 LNHDA, CDR2 SQIVND (reference sequence). The V segment lost 5 bases and the J segment 4 bases; nucleotides outside the gene matches: 5. The CDR3 is 14 amino acids.

V is TRBV18 and J is TRBJ2-5; 14 bases are shared with TRBD2. CDR1 KGHSH and CDR2 LQKENI come from the germline V gene. V shed 3 bases, J shed 2 bases, and the junction held 8 bases outside the gene matches. This CDR3 has 18 residues. The CDR3 spells CASSPGLAGAGLQETQYF. CDR3 in DNA: TGTGCCAGCTCACCGGGACTAGCGGGGGCCGGGCTACAAGAGACCCAGTACTTC.

This rearrangement joins TRBV5-1 to TRBJ1-2; 7 bases agree with TRBD1. The V and J ends lost 4 bases and 3 bases, in that order; junction bases with no gene match: 9. Germline assignment: CDR1 SGHRS and CDR2 YFSETQ. The CDR3 spans 15 residues. CDR3 sequence (DNA): TGCGCCAGCAGCCCCACCGTCGGACAGGACTATGGCTACACCTTC. Translation gives CASSPTVGQDYGYTF.

The chain couples TRBV6-2 or TRBV6-3 to TRBJ2-1, with D perhaps matching TRBD1 (5 bases). CDR1 is MNHEY, CDR2 SVGEGT, per germline. The CDR3 spans 17 residues. V gave up 1 base and J gave up 6 bases, with 19 bases separating them. CDR3 region: CASSYFNRRVVSNEQFF. In DNA form, the CDR3 reads TGTGCCAGCAGTTACTTCAATCGCAGGGTAGTATCCAATGAGCAGTTCTTC.